The rows below give T cell receptor beta chains drawn from one sample of a study of cytomegalovirus exposure and HLA in healthy donors. The protocol was immunoSEQ multiplex PCR, while the TCRdb copy is restricted to in-frame clones and leaves out a portion. The sample contains nearly 200,000 clones, roughly 77% of which appear only once. Sequenced sample: PBMCs. These receptors all stem from a male donor in good health and CMV-seropositive. Each CDR3 is given with its conserved first and last residue. Fields, in order: V gene, J gene, D gene, CDR3 length, clone size, CDR3 DNA, CDR3 protein. The D gene is left open where the match is weak. Clone size appears in some rows only: once, few, many, or a class for an expanded clone.

V gene: TRBV18
J gene: TRBJ2-5
D gene: .
CDR3 length: 13
clone size: .
CDR3 DNA: TGTGCCAGCTCACCACCAGGGAGAGAGACCCAGTACTTC
CDR3 protein: CASSPPGRETQYF

V gene: TRBV10-3
J gene: TRBJ2-1
D gene: TRBD2
CDR3 length: 17
clone size: .
CDR3 DNA: TGTGCCATCAGTGGCGGGACGGGACTAGCGGGAGGGGGTGAGCAGTTCTTC
CDR3 protein: CAISGGTGLAGGGEQFF

V gene: TRBV5-1
J gene: TRBJ2-2
D gene: TRBD2
CDR3 length: 16
clone size: .
CDR3 DNA: TGCGCCAGCAGCCCGAGCGGGGGGGACAACACCGGGGAGCTGTTTTTT
CDR3 protein: CASSPSGGDNTGELFF

V gene: TRBV30
J gene: TRBJ2-3
D gene: .
CDR3 length: 14
clone size: .
CDR3 DNA: TGTGCCTGGAAGGCAGGGATGAGCACAGATACGCAGTATTTT
CDR3 protein: CAWKAGMSTDTQYF

V gene: TRBV28
J gene: TRBJ2-5
D gene: TRBD2
CDR3 length: 13
clone size: .
CDR3 DNA: TGTGCCAGCAGTTTAGCGGGGGGGCAGACCCAGTACTTC
CDR3 protein: CASSLAGGQTQYF

V gene: TRBV28
J gene: TRBJ2-7
D gene: TRBD2
CDR3 length: 17
clone size: once
CDR3 DNA: TGTGCCAGCAGTTTTTGGCCAAATCTAGCGGGAAGCTACGAGCAGTACTTC
CDR3 protein: CASSFWPNLAGSYEQYF

V gene: TRBV7-9
J gene: TRBJ2-3
D gene: TRBD2
CDR3 length: 16
clone size: .
CDR3 DNA: TGTGCCAGCAGCCTTTACGGCGGGGGGAGCACAGATACGCAGTATTTT
CDR3 protein: CASSLYGGGSTDTQYF

V gene: TRBV30
J gene: TRBJ1-3
D gene: .
CDR3 length: 16
clone size: .
CDR3 DNA: TGTGCCTGGACCACCTTCGGGGGATTGAGGGGAAACACCATATATTTT
CDR3 protein: CAWTTFGGLRGNTIYF

V gene: TRBV5-4
J gene: TRBJ2-7
D gene: TRBD2
CDR3 length: 16
clone size: .
CDR3 DNA: TGTGCCAGCAGCTTGGGGTCCGGGACTAGCGGCAGCGAGCAGTACTTC
CDR3 protein: CASSLGSGTSGSEQYF

V gene: TRBV19
J gene: TRBJ2-1
D gene: TRBD2
CDR3 length: 19
clone size: .
CDR3 DNA: TGTGCCAGTACCCCGGCCGGACTAGCGGGAGGGTTTGGCTACAATGAGCAGTTCTTC
CDR3 protein: CASTPAGLAGGFGYNEQFF

V gene: TRBV5-1
J gene: TRBJ2-7
D gene: .
CDR3 length: 13
clone size: few
CDR3 DNA: TGCGCCAGCAGCCCACAACTCCAGGGTGAGCAGTACTTC
CDR3 protein: CASSPQLQGEQYF

V gene: TRBV30
J gene: TRBJ1-5
D gene: .
CDR3 length: 16
clone size: .
CDR3 DNA: TGTGCCTGGAGCGTCGGGGGGGGGAAAAGCAATCAGCCCCAGCATTTT
CDR3 protein: CAWSVGGGKSNQPQHF

V gene: TRBV5-1
J gene: TRBJ2-2
D gene: TRBD2
CDR3 length: 18
clone size: .
CDR3 DNA: TGCGCCAGCAGCTTTCGTGCTAGCGGGGGGGCGAGCACCGGGGAGCTGTTTTTT
CDR3 protein: CASSFRASGGASTGELFF

V gene: TRBV19
J gene: TRBJ1-2
D gene: .
CDR3 length: 16
clone size: .
CDR3 DNA: TGTGCCAGTAGTACCAACGCAGGGGTAATTGTGTATGGCTACACCTTC
CDR3 protein: CASSTNAGVIVYGYTF

V gene: TRBV15
J gene: TRBJ1-4
D gene: .
CDR3 length: 18
clone size: .
CDR3 DNA: TGTGCCACCAGCAGAGCCACGGGGGACCCGGTCCCCCATGAAAAACTGTTTTTT
CDR3 protein: CATSRATGDPVPHEKLFF

V gene: TRBV13
J gene: TRBJ2-7
D gene: TRBD2
CDR3 length: 15
clone size: once
CDR3 DNA: TGTGCCAGCAGCTTGGGCGATAGACTAGCTCACGAGCAGTACTTC
CDR3 protein: CASSLGDRLAHEQYF

V gene: TRBV6-1
J gene: TRBJ1-2
D gene: .
CDR3 length: 17
clone size: few
CDR3 DNA: TGTGCCAGCAGTGATTTCGGCAGGATAGAATTCCACTATGGCTACACCTTC
CDR3 protein: CASSDFGRIEFHYGYTF